The clone carrying this T cell receptor beta chain showed up many times. Per the germline V gene, CDR1 is SGDLS and CDR2 is YYNGEE. The V end was cut by 2 bases, the J end by 2 bases, with 10 bases between. This CDR3 contains 14 residues. Specified time point: patch test 1, 2 weeks after DPC sensitization. Treatment reported: therapeutic diphenylcyclopropenone sensitization with weekly scalp DPC. The record originates from a study of human T cells and chemical hapten exposure. TCRdb reanalysed the RACE reads using MiXCR and keeps one entry per CDR3 protein. The sample lists 75,000 to 95,000 distinct CDR3 sequences; approximately 10% were seen once.

The sample in question was whole blood, obtained in connection with sensitization to the hapten diphenylcyclopropenone (DPC). V is TRBV9 and J is TRBJ2-5, with D perhaps given as TRBD1 or TRBD2 (5 bases each). The sequence was obtained from a woman aged 60 to 75 with alopecia areata. Some clones in this sample may be carry-over from other donors' samples. CDR3 sequence: CASSVTGAQETQYF. CDR3 coding DNA: TGTGCCAGCAGCGTCACCGGGGCTCAAGAGACCCAGTACTTC.